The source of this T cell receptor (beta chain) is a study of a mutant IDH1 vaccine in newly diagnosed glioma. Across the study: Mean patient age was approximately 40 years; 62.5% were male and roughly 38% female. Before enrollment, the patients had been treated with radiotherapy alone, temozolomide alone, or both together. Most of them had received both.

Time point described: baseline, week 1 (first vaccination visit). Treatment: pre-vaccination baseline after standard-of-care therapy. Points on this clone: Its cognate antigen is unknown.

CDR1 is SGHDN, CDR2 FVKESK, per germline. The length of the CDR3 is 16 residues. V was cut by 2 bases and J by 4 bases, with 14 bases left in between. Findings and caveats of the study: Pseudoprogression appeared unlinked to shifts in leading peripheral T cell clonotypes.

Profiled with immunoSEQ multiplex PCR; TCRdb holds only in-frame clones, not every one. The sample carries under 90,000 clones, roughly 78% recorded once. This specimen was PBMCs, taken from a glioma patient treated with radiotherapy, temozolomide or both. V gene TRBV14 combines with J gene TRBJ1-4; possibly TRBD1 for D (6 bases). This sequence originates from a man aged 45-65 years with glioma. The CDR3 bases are TGTGCCAGCAGCCAACGGAGGGGGAACCTTAATGAAAAACTGTTTTTT. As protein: CASSQRRGNLNEKLFF.